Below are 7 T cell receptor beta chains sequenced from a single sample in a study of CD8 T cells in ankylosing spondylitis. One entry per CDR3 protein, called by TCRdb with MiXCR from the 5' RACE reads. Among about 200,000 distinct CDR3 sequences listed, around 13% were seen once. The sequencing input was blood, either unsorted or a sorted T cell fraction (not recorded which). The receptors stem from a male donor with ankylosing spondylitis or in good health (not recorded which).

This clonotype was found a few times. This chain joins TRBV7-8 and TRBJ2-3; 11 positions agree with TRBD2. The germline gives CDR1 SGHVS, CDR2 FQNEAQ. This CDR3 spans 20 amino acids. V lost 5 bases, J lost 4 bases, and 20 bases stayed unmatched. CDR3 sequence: CASSHPLEDSGGAPPDTQYF. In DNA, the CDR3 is TGTGCCAGCAGCCATCCCCTTGAGGATAGCGGGGGGGCCCCCCCAGATACGCAGTATTTT.

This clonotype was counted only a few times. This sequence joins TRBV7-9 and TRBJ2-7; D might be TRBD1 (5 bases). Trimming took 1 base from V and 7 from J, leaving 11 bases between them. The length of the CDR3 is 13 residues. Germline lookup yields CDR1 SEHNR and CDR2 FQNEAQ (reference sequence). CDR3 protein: CASSLVSRVEQYF. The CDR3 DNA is TGTGCCAGCAGCTTAGTTAGCAGGGTTGAGCAGTACTTC. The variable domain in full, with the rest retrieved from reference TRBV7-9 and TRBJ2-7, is DTGVSQNPRHKITKRGQNVTFRCDPISEHNRLYWYRQTLGQGPEFLTYFQNEAQLEKSRLLSDRFSAERPKGSFSTLEIQRTEQGDSAMYLCASSLVSRVEQYFGPGTRLTVT.

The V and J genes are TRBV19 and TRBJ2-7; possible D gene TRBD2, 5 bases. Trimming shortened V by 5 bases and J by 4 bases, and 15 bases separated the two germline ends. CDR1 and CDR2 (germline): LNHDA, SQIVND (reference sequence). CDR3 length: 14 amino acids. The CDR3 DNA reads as TGTGCCAGTAGTGCCGGGGAGATCGGGTACGAGCAGTACTTC. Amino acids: CASSAGEIGYEQYF.

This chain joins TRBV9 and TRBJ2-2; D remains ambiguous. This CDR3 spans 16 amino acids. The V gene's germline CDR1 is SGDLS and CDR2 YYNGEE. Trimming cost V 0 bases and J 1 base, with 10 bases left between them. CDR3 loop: CASSVDIGLNTGELFF. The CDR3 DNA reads TGTGCCAGCAGCGTAGATATCGGGTTGAACACCGGGGAGCTGTTTTTT.

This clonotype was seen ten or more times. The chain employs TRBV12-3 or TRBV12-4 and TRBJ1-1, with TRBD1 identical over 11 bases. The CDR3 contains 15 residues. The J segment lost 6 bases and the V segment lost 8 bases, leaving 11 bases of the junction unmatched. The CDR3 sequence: CASDGPGQGVPEAFF. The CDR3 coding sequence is TGTGCCAGCGATGGCCCGGGACAGGGGGTTCCTGAAGCTTTCTTT.

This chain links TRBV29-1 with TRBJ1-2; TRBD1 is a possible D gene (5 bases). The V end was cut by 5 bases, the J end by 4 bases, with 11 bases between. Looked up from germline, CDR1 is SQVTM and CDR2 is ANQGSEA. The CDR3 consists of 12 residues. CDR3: CSVNGGSYGYTF. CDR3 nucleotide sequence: TGCAGCGTTAATGGGGGGAGCTATGGCTACACCTTC.

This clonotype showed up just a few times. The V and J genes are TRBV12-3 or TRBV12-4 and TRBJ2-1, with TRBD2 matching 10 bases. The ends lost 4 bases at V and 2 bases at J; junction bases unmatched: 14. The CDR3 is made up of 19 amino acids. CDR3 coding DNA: TGTGCCAGCAGTTCCCGGGAAATAGCGGGAGGTCAAGCCTACAATGAGCAGTTCTTC. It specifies CASSSREIAGGQAYNEQFF.